This is a list of T cell receptor beta chains from one sample in a study of tumor-infiltrating lymphocytes in oesophageal squamous cell carcinoma. TCRdb reprocessed the PCR reads with MiXCR, giving one entry per CDR3 protein. The table records 20,000 to 25,000 distinct CDR3 sequences, more than 30% of them present only once. What was sequenced was esophageal tumor tissue. These receptor sequences come from a male donor with esophageal squamous cell carcinoma. Each CDR3 is given with its conserved first and last residue.

CDR3 protein	V gene	J gene
CASSLTGQGYEQFF	TRBV7-3	NA
CATSGTGYEQYF	TRBV7-8	NA
CASSYRDYQETQYF	TRBV7-4	TRBJ2-5
CASSWGGGSQFF	TRBV7-2	TRBJ2-1
CASSQGQGSLQYF	TRBV7-3	NA
CATRPSGFEKLFF	TRBV2	TRBJ1-4
CATLGLGHQPQHF	TRBV28	TRBJ1-5
CASSLNLGQFGNTIYF	TRBV7-9	TRBJ1-3
CASSPKGAANEQYF	TRBV7-2	NA
CSGGNYGYTF	TRBV29-1	TRBJ1-2
CASSLNGRQETQYF	TRBV7-2	NA
CASSADYFGNEQFF	TRBV7-3	TRBJ2-1
CASSLGVNSFF	TRBV13	TRBJ1-1
CASRLTWSYEQYF	TRBV28	TRBJ2-7
CASSPSQTREKLFF	TRBV7-9	TRBJ1-4
CASIRMLYGNEQFF	TRBV6-6	TRBJ2-1
CSASPGTDFHF	TRBV20-1	TRBJ2-5
CASSDEKNTEAFF	TRBV10-1	TRBJ1-1
CASSLGLARHTQYF	TRBV7-2	TRBJ2-3
CASSKGWSPLHF	TRBV14	TRBJ2-7
CASSLTSGRDTQYF	TRBV2	TRBJ2-3
CASSRDRWTTSGSAETQYF	TRBV28	NA
CASSISTGTQHF	TRBV19	TRBJ1-5
CASSPQAGATDTQYF	TRBV7-2	TRBJ2-7
CAISEGPITNYGYTF	TRBV10-3	TRBJ1-2
CASSLLRANYGYTF	TRBV14	TRBJ1-2
CASSLSGRAPSGANVLTF	TRBV7-3	TRBJ2-6
CASSARGGGANVLTF	TRBV9	TRBJ2-6
CASSLVSGANVLTF	TRBV7-2	TRBJ2-6
CASSDRGLGETEAFF	TRBV19	TRBJ1-1
CASSPRQADSPVHF	TRBV7-2	TRBJ1-5
CASGAGLRYEQYF	TRBV19	TRBJ2-7
CAISARGSEQETQYF	TRBV10-3	NA
CATSSGTVTYEQFF	TRBV27	NA
CASSPPLARETQYF	TRBV7-2	NA
CASSLAASLAGFYEQYF	TRBV7-6	TRBJ1-6
CASRGPGLRSYNEQFF	TRBV7-2	NA
CASSQGRYNSPLHF	TRBV4-1	TRBJ1-6
CASSERGGAGELYF	TRBV7-7	TRBJ2-1
CAIEEGLARHEQFF	TRBV7-2	NA
CASSPSASYEQYF	TRBV28	TRBJ2-7
CASSLAGGETQYF	TRBV7-6	TRBJ2-5